The entry below describes one T cell receptor (beta chain). This sample was taken from a study of blood T cell repertoires in COVID-19. Study-wide background: The United States, Italy and Spain were the sources of the acute and convalescent COVID-19 samples.

The V gene's germline CDR1 is MNHEY and CDR2 SVGAGI. Trimming cost V 4 bases and J 7 bases; bases outside gene matches: 6. The CDR3 length is 14 residues. Original processing notes: It was from reference gene primer amplification that nucleated cell counts were estimated. Sequencing was performed with immunoSEQ multiplex PCR; in TCRdb, only in-frame clones are kept and a portion is missing. V, J and clone size were drawn from that table, and D and trimming were deduced from the DNA. Here the sample spans over 130,000 clones, about 91% being singletons. Sequencing used peripheral blood. The TCR sequence derives from a human donor in a cohort sampled during active COVID-19. The rearrangement joins TRBV6-5 to TRBJ1-5; 8 bases agree with TRBD1. The CDR3 sequence is CASSLAGGWQPQHF. The CDR3 DNA reads TGTGCCAGCAGTTTAGCAGGGGGCTGGCAGCCCCAGCATTTT.